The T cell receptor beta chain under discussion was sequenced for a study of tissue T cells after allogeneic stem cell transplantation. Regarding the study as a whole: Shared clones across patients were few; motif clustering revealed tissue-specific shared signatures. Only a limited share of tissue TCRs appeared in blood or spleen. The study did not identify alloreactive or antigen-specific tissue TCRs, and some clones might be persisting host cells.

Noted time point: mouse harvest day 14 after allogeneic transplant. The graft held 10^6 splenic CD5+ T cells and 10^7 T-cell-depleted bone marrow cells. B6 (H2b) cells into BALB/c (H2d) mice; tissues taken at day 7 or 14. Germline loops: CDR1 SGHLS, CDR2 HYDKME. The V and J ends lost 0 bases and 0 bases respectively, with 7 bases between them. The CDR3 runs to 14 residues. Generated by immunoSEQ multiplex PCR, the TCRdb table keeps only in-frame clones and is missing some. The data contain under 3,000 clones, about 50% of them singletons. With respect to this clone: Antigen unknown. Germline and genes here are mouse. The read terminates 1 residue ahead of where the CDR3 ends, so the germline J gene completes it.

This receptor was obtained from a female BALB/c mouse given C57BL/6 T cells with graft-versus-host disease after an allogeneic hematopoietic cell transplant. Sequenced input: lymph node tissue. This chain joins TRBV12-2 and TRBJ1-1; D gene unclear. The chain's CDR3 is CASSLGAANTEVFF. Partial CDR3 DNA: TGTGCCAGCTCTCTCGGAGCAGCAAACACAGAAGTCTTC.